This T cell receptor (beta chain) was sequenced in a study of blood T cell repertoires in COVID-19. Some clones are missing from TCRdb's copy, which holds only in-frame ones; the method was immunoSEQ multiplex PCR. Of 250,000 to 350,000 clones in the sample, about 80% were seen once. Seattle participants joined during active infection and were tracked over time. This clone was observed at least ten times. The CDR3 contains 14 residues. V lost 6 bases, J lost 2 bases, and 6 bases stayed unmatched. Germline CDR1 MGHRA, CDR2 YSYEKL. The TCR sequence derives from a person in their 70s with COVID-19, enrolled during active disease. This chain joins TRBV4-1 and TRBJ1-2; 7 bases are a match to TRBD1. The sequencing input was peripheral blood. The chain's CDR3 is CASRPPGQNYGYTF. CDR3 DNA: TGCGCCAGCAGACCTCCGGGACAGAACTATGGCTACACCTTC.